The 21 T cell receptor beta chains in this list originate from one sample, sequenced in a study of blood T cell repertoires in COVID-19 (TCRdb year 2020). Library preparation was by the immunoSEQ multiplex PCR assay. TCRdb retrieved this table from immuneACCESS and kept in-frame rearrangements only. Not all clones are present; in checked studies, unresolved V genes account for under half, and no reason is known for the remainder. The sample yields under 250,000 clones; about 84% were counted once. Approximately 13% of the sample comes from the top ten. The sample comprised peripheral blood. These receptors came from an elderly man with acute or convalescent COVID-19.

The chain combines TRBV7-2 with TRBJ1-4; TRBD1 is a possible D gene (5 bases). This CDR3 is built from 18 residues. Trimming took off 1 base at V and 0 bases at J, with 15 bases between the two ends. Germline V gene lookup returns CDR1 SGHTA and CDR2 FQGNSA. The CDR3 DNA reads as TGTGCCAGCAGCTTAGTGGACATGATTTACACAACTAATGAAAAACTGTTTTTT. Amino acids: CASSLVDMIYTTNEKLFF.

The V gene is TRBV28, the J gene TRBJ1-4; no clear D. The ends were cut back, 4 bases at V and 4 bases at J, with 10 bases in the middle. This CDR3 is 14 amino acids long. Germline values: CDR1 MDHEN, CDR2 SYDVKM. In DNA, the CDR3 is TGTGCCAGCAGTTCGAGAGACTTTAATGAAAAACTGTTTTTT. It translates to CASSSRDFNEKLFF.

The chain joins TRBV6-2 or TRBV6-3 to TRBJ1-1; D might be TRBD1 (5 bases). The V end lost 2 bases, the J end lost 5 bases, and 9 bases lay between the germline ends. The CDR3 runs to 13 residues. Germline CDR1 is MNHEY and CDR2 is SVGEGT. The chain's CDR3 is CASSYGARTEAFF. The CDR3 DNA follows: TGTGCCAGCAGTTACGGGGCGCGAACTGAAGCTTTCTTT.

The table lists this clone with a few counts. CDR3 sequence (DNA): TGCGCCAGCAGCCAGGGACAGGGGGGTGGAGAGACCCAGTACTTC. Protein sequence: CASSQGQGGGETQYF. This chain connects TRBV5-1 to TRBJ2-5; 11 bases agree with TRBD1. CDR1 and CDR2 from the germline V gene are SGHRS and YFSETQ. The V segment lost 4 bases and the J segment 4 bases; nucleotides outside the gene matches: 6. The CDR3 has 15 amino acids.

This rearrangement joins TRBV15 to TRBJ2-7; 10 bases are a match to TRBD1. V dropped 1 base and J dropped 6; count of bases not matched to a gene: 9. The CDR3 runs 16 residues. Germline-derived CDR1 and CDR2 are LNHNV and YYDKDF (reference sequence). CDR3 sequence (DNA): TGTGCCACCAGCAGAGTTTGGGGACAGGGGATCTTCGAGCAGTACTTC. Its protein is CATSRVWGQGIFEQYF.

The chain couples TRBV28 to TRBJ2-5, with D hard to call. The germline V gene encodes CDR1 MDHEN and CDR2 SYDVKM. Trimming removed 7 bases from V and 0 bases from J, with 6 bases in between. This CDR3 is 12 amino acids long. The CDR3 sequence is CASNSNQETQYF. The CDR3 DNA reads as TGTGCCAGCAACAGTAACCAAGAGACCCAGTACTTC.

The chain uses TRBV19 and TRBJ1-5, with TRBD1 matching 7 bases. The CDR3 spans 15 residues. The ends lost 5 bases at V and 4 bases at J; junction bases unmatched: 8. Germline loops: CDR1 LNHDA, CDR2 SQIVND (reference sequence). CDR3 protein: CASSVRQGLNQPQHF. CDR3 bases: TGTGCCAGTAGTGTCCGACAGGGCCTTAATCAGCCCCAGCATTTT.

About this clone itself: One end of the junction is discordant with germline, which a read error may explain. The chain is built from TRBV7-7 and TRBJ2-7, with TRBD1 matching over 7 bases. The CDR3 has 15 amino acids. Germline values: CDR1 SSHAT, CDR2 FNYEAQ (reference sequence). The chain's CDR3 is CASSYPGDRDRKPFF. The CDR3 coding sequence is TGTGCTAGCAGCTACCCAGGGGACAGAGATCGAAAACCTTTCTTC.

As concerns this clone: Other DNA sequences in this specimen translate into the identical CDR3. The CDR3 bases are TGTGCCAGCAGCGTCTCTCAGGGGGCGCTGGGCTACACCTTC. Protein sequence: CASSVSQGALGYTF. The rearrangement uses TRBV5-5 and TRBJ1-2, with 8 positions matching TRBD1. This CDR3 contains 14 residues. Germline CDR1 reads SGHKS; CDR2 reads YYEKEE (reference sequence). Trimming took 4 bases from V and 8 from J; bases not matched to a gene: 10.

The chain has TRBV10-3 and TRBJ2-1, with 7 nucleotides matching TRBD2. CDR1 and CDR2 from the germline V gene are ENHRY and SYGVKD. The CDR3 totals 13 residues. Losses at the gene ends were 5 bases for V and 5 bases for J; bases not matched to a gene: 3. The CDR3 DNA reads TGTGCCATCAGTAGCGGGACCGACAATGAGCAGTTCTTC. Translated: CAISSGTDNEQFF.

This chain connects TRBV6-5 to TRBJ2-1; D is unresolved. Trimming stripped 2 bases from V and 0 bases from J, with 8 bases between. The CDR3 runs to 15 residues. Per the germline V gene, CDR1 is MNHEY and CDR2 is SVGAGI. The DNA of the CDR3 is TGTGCCAGCAGTTACGCAGCGAGCTCCTACAATGAGCAGTTCTTC. It specifies CASSYAASSYNEQFF.

Here the CDR3 DNA reads TGTGCCAGTAGTATGGTCCTTTGGGCCGAGCAGTACTTC. Translating gives CASSMVLWAEQYF. The rearrangement joins TRBV19 to TRBJ2-7, with D unclear. This CDR3 has 13 amino acids. V was cut by 3 bases and J by 6 bases, with 12 bases left in between. Looked up from germline, CDR1 is LNHDA and CDR2 is SQIVND (reference sequence). The variable domain in full, with the rest retrieved from reference TRBV19 and TRBJ2-7, is DGGITQSPKYLFRKEGQNVTLSCEQNLNHDAMYWYRQDPGQGLRLIYYSQIVNDFQKGDIAEGYSVSREKKESFPLTVTSAQKNPTAFYLCASSMVLWAEQYFGPGTRLTVT.

The V and J genes are TRBV2 and TRBJ1-2, with 8 bases fitting TRBD1. Germline-derived CDR1 and CDR2 are SNHLY and FYNNEI. The trim removed 6 bases at V and 7 bases at J, leaving 7 bases unmatched. This CDR3 has 13 residues. The CDR3 here is CASRTGQGGGYTF. In nucleotides, the CDR3 is TGTGCCAGCAGAACTGGACAGGGTGGTGGCTACACCTTC.

The chain couples TRBV5-4 to TRBJ2-3; 8 positions match TRBD2. V shed 3 bases, J shed 0 bases, and the junction held 9 bases outside the gene matches. Germline V gene lookup returns CDR1 SGHNT and CDR2 YYREEE (reference sequence). This CDR3 region has 17 residues. CDR3 protein: CASSSQLAVLSTDTQYF. In DNA form, the CDR3 reads TGTGCCAGCAGCTCCCAACTAGCGGTGCTTAGCACAGATACGCAGTATTTT.

The V call is TRBV7-2, the J call TRBJ2-3; D is possibly TRBD2 (6 bases). The CDR3 length is 16 residues. Per germline, CDR1 SGHTA and CDR2 FQGNSA. Deletions cut 1 base from V and 3 bases from J, with 14 bases between. DNA of the CDR3: TGTGCCAGCAGCTTAGGACGATGGGGGGAAACAGATACGCAGTATTTT. This encodes CASSLGRWGETDTQYF. The complete variable domain, with remaining parts taken from reference TRBV7-2 and TRBJ2-3, reads GAGVSQSPSNKVTEKGKDVELRCDPISGHTALYWYRQSLGQGLEFLIYFQGNSAPDKSGLPSDRFSAERTGGSVSTLTIQRTQQEDSAVYLCASSLGRWGETDTQYFGPGTRLTVL.

V gene TRBV15 combines with J gene TRBJ1-1, with TRBD1 matching 8 bases. The length of the CDR3 is 14 residues. Trimming at V came to 3 bases and at J to 1 base, leaving 1 base not matched to a gene. Germline V gene lookup returns CDR1 LNHNV and CDR2 YYDKDF (reference sequence). Written as DNA, the CDR3 is TGTGCCACCAGCAGTGACAGGGGGAACACTGAAGCTTTCTTT. Translated, it gives CATSSDRGNTEAFF.

The chain combines TRBV20-1 with TRBJ1-2; 9 nucleotides match TRBD1. Trimming removed 5 bases from V and 6 bases from J; junction bases left unmatched: 1. There are 11 residues in the CDR3. Germline V gene data show CDR1 as DFQATT and CDR2 as SNEGSKA (reference sequence). CDR3 coding DNA: TGCAGTGCTGGACAGGGGAATGGCTACACCTTC. Translating gives CSAGQGNGYTF.

The chain carries TRBV28 and TRBJ2-6, with D perhaps TRBD1 (5 bases). The CDR3 has 14 amino acids. Trimming shortened V by 9 bases and J by 2 bases, and 11 bases separated the two germline ends. Germline loops: CDR1 MDHEN, CDR2 SYDVKM. The CDR3 here is CASLGVPGANVLTF. Written as DNA, the CDR3 is TGTGCCAGTCTAGGGGTCCCTGGGGCCAACGTCCTGACTTTC. Using reference TRBV28 and TRBJ2-6 for the parts outside the CDR3, the full variable domain is DVKVTQSSRYLVKRTGEKVFLECVQDMDHENMFWYRQDPGLGLRLIYFSYDVKMKEKGDIPEGYSVSREKKERFSLILESASTNQTSMYLCASLGVPGANVLTFGAGSRLTVL.

The chain employs TRBV29-1 and TRBJ1-2; D call uncertain. Germline assignment: CDR1 SQVTM and CDR2 ANQGSEA. The V gene lost 2 bases and the J gene lost 0 bases, with 4 bases spanning the gap. The CDR3 totals 12 residues. In nucleotides, the CDR3 is TGCAGCGTTGAACGAGCTAACTATGGCTACACCTTC. Translation: CSVERANYGYTF.

V and J are TRBV7-6 and TRBJ1-1; no clear D gene. Trimming left V 1 base short and J 7 bases short, with 13 bases between. There are 14 residues in the CDR3. CDR1 is SGHVS and CDR2 is FNYEAQ in the germline V gene. CDR3 residues: CASSLESSAGEAFF. Written as DNA, the CDR3 is TGTGCCAGCAGCTTAGAATCCTCCGCCGGTGAAGCTTTCTTT.

Only a few counts were recorded for this clone. The V gene is TRBV6-4, the J gene TRBJ1-3; D is unresolved. Per the germline V gene, CDR1 is MRHNA and CDR2 is SNTAGT. Trimming took off 7 bases at V and 4 bases at J, with 11 bases between the two ends. The CDR3 length is 13 residues. DNA of the CDR3: TGTGCCAGCATCACGAGGTCGGGAAACACCATATATTTT. The encoded protein is CASITRSGNTIYF.